These 23 T cell receptor beta chains originate from one sample sequenced in a study of shared clonotypes between healthy human individuals. Some clones are missing from TCRdb's copy, which holds only in-frame ones; the method was immunoSEQ multiplex PCR. The sample has about 2.3 million clones; 92% are singletons. The material sequenced was naive CD4+ T cells from PBMCs. Subset noted: CD45RA+ positively selected. These receptors came from a man between 18 and 35 years old in good health. Some clones in this sample may be carry-over from other donors' samples.

There are a few counts of this clone. The chain is built from TRBV2 and TRBJ1-2, with D possibly matching TRBD1 (6 bases). Germline values: CDR1 SNHLY, CDR2 FYNNEI. The CDR3 consists of 12 residues. V was shortened by 4 bases and J by 3 bases, with 6 bases between the two germline ends. The CDR3 sequence: CASSAGDYGYTF. DNA of the CDR3: TGTGCCAGCAGTGCAGGGGACTATGGCTACACCTTC.

V is TRBV7-2 and J is TRBJ2-3; TRBD2 matches 7 bases. With V trimmed by 2 bases and J by 4 bases, 12 bases remained unmatched. This CDR3 comprises 17 residues. Germline V gene sequence: CDR1 SGHTA, CDR2 FQGNSA. CDR3 region: CASSLRPAGRGADTQYF. In DNA form, the CDR3 reads TGTGCCAGCAGCTTACGTCCAGCGGGACGGGGGGCAGATACGCAGTATTTT.

A remark on this clone: The sample contains more than one DNA sequence encoding this CDR3. The rearrangement uses TRBV5-1 and TRBJ1-5; D gene unclear. Germline V gene lookup returns CDR1 SGHRS and CDR2 YFSETQ. Trimming removed 0 bases from V and 1 base from J, with 8 bases in between. The CDR3 runs to 15 residues. The CDR3 nucleotides read TGCGCCAGCAGCTTGGGCGATGTGAGCAATCAGCCCCAGCATTTT. Translating gives CASSLGDVSNQPQHF. Combining the CDR3 with reference TRBV5-1 and TRBJ1-5 gives the whole variable domain KAGVTQTPRYLIKTRGQQVTLSCSPISGHRSVSWYQQTPGQGLQFLFEYFSETQRNKGNFPGRFSGRQFSNSRSEMNVSTLELGDSALYLCASSLGDVSNQPQHFGDGTRLSIL.

J is TRBJ2-5 and V is TRBV9, with TRBD2 as a possible D gene (5 bases). Germline lookup yields CDR1 SGDLS and CDR2 YYNGEE. This CDR3 has 16 residues. The V and J ends lost 4 bases and 3 bases respectively, with 19 bases between them. The CDR3 nucleotides are TGTGCCAGCAGCCCCACAGAGGGCAGGAGAAAAGAGACCCAGTACTTC. Translated, it gives CASSPTEGRRKETQYF.

The genes are TRBV6-6 and TRBJ1-3; D is unresolved. Looked up from germline, CDR1 is MNHNY and CDR2 is SVGAGI (reference sequence). The V and J ends lost 0 bases and 0 bases respectively, with 9 bases between them. This CDR3 is 16 amino acids long. CDR3 amino acids: CASSYSSADSGNTIYF. In DNA form, the CDR3 reads TGTGCCAGCAGTTACTCGAGTGCCGACTCTGGAAACACCATATATTTT.

The CDR3 loop is CASSFGRAFDNEQFF. The CDR3 DNA reads TGTGCCAGCAGCTTCGGGAGGGCCTTTGACAATGAGCAGTTCTTC. V is TRBV5-6 and J is TRBJ2-1; 8 positions match TRBD2. Trimming cost V 2 bases and J 5 bases; bases outside gene matches: 6. Germline lookup yields CDR1 SGHDT and CDR2 YYEEEE. This CDR3 has 15 amino acids. The variable domain in full, completed from reference TRBV5-6 and TRBJ2-1, reads DAGVTQSPTHLIKTRGQQVTLRCSPKSGHDTVSWYQQALGQGPQFIFQYYEEEERQRGNFPDRFSGHQFPNYSSELNVNALLLGDSALYLCASSFGRAFDNEQFFGPGTRLTVL.

The chain uses TRBV29-1 and TRBJ1-4, with a weak D call TRBD1 (6 bases). The germline CDR1 and CDR2 sequences are SQVTM and ANQGSEA. V gave up 6 bases and J gave up 8 bases, with 16 bases separating them. There are 13 residues in the CDR3. The DNA for the CDR3 is TGCAGCGTCCTACAGGGTCGAGGAGAAAAACTGTTTTTT. Encoded protein: CSVLQGRGEKLFF.

This chain links TRBV6-5 with TRBJ1-3; the D is unclear. Trimming left V 4 bases short and J 0 bases short, with 10 bases between. CDR1 and CDR2 from the germline V gene are MNHEY and SVGAGI. The CDR3 runs 15 residues. The CDR3 here is CASSSKPYSGNTIYF. CDR3 sequence (DNA): TGTGCCAGCAGTTCCAAGCCTTACTCTGGAAACACCATATATTTT.

Only one count was recorded for this clone. The chain uses TRBV11-2 and TRBJ2-7, with TRBD1 as a possible D gene (5 bases). Trimming left V 5 bases short and J 3 bases short, with 14 bases between. The V gene's germline CDR1 is SGHAT and CDR2 FQNNGV. This CDR3 spans 14 amino acids. CDR3 in amino acids: CASSLRQRLYEQYF. The CDR3 DNA follows: TGTGCCAGCAGCCTTAGACAGCGACTCTACGAGCAGTACTTC.

V and J are TRBV5-1 and TRBJ2-7, with 8 bases matching TRBD1. The germline CDR1 and CDR2 sequences are SGHRS and YFSETQ. The length of the CDR3 is 15 residues. The V segment lost 4 bases and the J segment 3 bases; nucleotides outside the gene matches: 9. CDR3 loop: CASSRGQVISYEQYF. The DNA for the CDR3 is TGCGCCAGCAGCAGGGGACAGGTAATAAGCTACGAGCAGTACTTC.

This chain connects TRBV10-3 to TRBJ1-6, with 7 bases identical to TRBD1. Trimming cost V 2 bases and J 6 bases; bases outside gene matches: 7. The CDR3 extends over 16 amino acids. CDR1 is ENHRY and CDR2 is SYGVKD in the germline V gene. In nucleotides, the CDR3 is TGTGCCATCAGTGAGGACAGGGTAGCCTCTAATTCACCCCTCCACTTT. This encodes CAISEDRVASNSPLHF.

CDR3 sequence: CASSRPGSSGNTIYF. The CDR3, as DNA: TGTGCCAGCAGTAGACCGGGATCCTCTGGAAACACCATATATTTT. The V call is TRBV28, the J call TRBJ1-3; D unresolved. Per germline, CDR1 MDHEN and CDR2 SYDVKM. With 5 bases removed from V and 0 bases from J, the gap between germline ends came to 11 bases. The CDR3 has 15 residues. Using reference TRBV28 and TRBJ1-3 for the parts outside the CDR3, the full variable domain is DVKVTQSSRYLVKRTGEKVFLECVQDMDHENMFWYRQDPGLGLRLIYFSYDVKMKEKGDIPEGYSVSREKKERFSLILESASTNQTSMYLCASSRPGSSGNTIYFGEGSWLTVV.

The chain joins TRBV18 to TRBJ1-4; no clear D. V lost 4 bases and J lost 0, with 12 bases in between. The V gene's germline CDR1 is KGHSH and CDR2 LQKENI. This CDR3 has 16 residues. The CDR3 DNA sequence: TGTGCCAGCTCACTAACGACGGCTGCAACTAATGAAAAACTGTTTTTT. Its translation: CASSLTTAATNEKLFF.

The V and J genes are TRBV5-4 and TRBJ1-1; 7 bases match TRBD1. This CDR3 is built from 17 residues. The germline CDR1 and CDR2 sequences are SGHNT and YYREEE (reference sequence). V was pared by 0 bases and J by 0 bases, with 8 bases of the junction left unmatched. The CDR3: CASSLDRGQSVNTEAFF. CDR3 nucleotides: TGTGCCAGCAGCTTGGACAGGGGACAGTCAGTGAACACTGAAGCTTTCTTT.

The chain combines TRBV6-5 with TRBJ1-2; tentatively, D is TRBD1 (5 bases). V was shortened by 6 bases and J by 8 bases, with 13 bases between the two germline ends. The CDR3 consists of 12 residues. Germline lookup yields CDR1 MNHEY and CDR2 SVGAGI. The CDR3: CASSPQGGGYTF. DNA of the CDR3: TGTGCCAGCAGCCCCCAGGGCGGGGGCTACACCTTC.

The chain is built from TRBV5-1 and TRBJ2-7; maybe TRBD2 (6 bases). The CDR3 spans 15 residues. CDR1 is SGHRS and CDR2 is YFSETQ in the germline V gene. With 6 bases removed from V and 0 bases from J, the gap between germline ends came to 16 bases. CDR3 sequence reads: CASTPGATSSYEQYF. The CDR3 nucleotides read TGCGCCAGCACCCCGGGAGCGACCAGCTCCTACGAGCAGTACTTC.

Regarding this clone: This same CDR3 is encoded by further DNA sequences in the sample. V is TRBV19 and J is TRBJ1-1, with D possibly being TRBD1 (5 bases). Germline CDR1 reads LNHDA; CDR2 reads SQIVND (reference sequence). V was trimmed by 3 bases and J by 1 base, leaving 9 bases between them. The CDR3 is 14 residues long. The CDR3 DNA sequence: TGTGCCAGTAGTATCGGCAGGGAGAACACTGAAGCTTTCTTT. Its protein product is CASSIGRENTEAFF.

The chain combines TRBV15 with TRBJ2-7; maybe TRBD1 (5 bases). Trimming shortened V by 2 bases and J by 1 base, and 6 bases separated the two germline ends. Germline-derived CDR1 and CDR2 are LNHNV and YYDKDF (reference sequence). This CDR3 comprises 13 residues. CDR3 nucleotide sequence: TGTGCCACCAGCAGACAGGGATCCTACGAGCAGTACTTC. Its protein product is CATSRQGSYEQYF.

The chain carries TRBV18 and TRBJ1-2; D remains unclear. V lost 4 bases and J 5 bases, leaving 14 bases between the germline ends. The length of the CDR3 is 14 residues. Germline-derived CDR1 and CDR2 are KGHSH and LQKENI. The CDR3 region is CASSRESGSYGYTF. The CDR3 region has the DNA TGTGCCAGCTCACGCGAATCGGGGTCTTATGGCTACACCTTC.

The chain carries TRBV19 and TRBJ2-1; 14 bases match TRBD2. V lost 5 bases to trimming and J lost 10 bases; unmatched junction nucleotides: 7. The CDR3 covers 15 residues. Germline loops: CDR1 LNHDA, CDR2 SQIVND (reference sequence). CDR3 amino acids: CASSLRTSGRPEQFF. The CDR3 DNA reads TGTGCCAGTAGTTTACGGACTAGCGGGAGGCCGGAGCAGTTCTTC.

This chain connects TRBV5-4 to TRBJ2-7; 14 nucleotides align to TRBD2. The ends lost 6 bases at V and 6 bases at J; junction bases unmatched: 8. Germline values: CDR1 SGHNT, CDR2 YYREEE (reference sequence). The CDR3 is 15 amino acids. As DNA, the CDR3 is TGTGCCAGCACCCCGGGACTAGCGGGAGAGGGCGAGCAGTACTTC. This translates into CASTPGLAGEGEQYF.

As regards this clone: Other DNA sequences from this sample encode an identical CDR3 as well. The CDR3 sequence: CSADRGTEAFF. CDR3 DNA sequence: TGCAGTGCAGACAGGGGCACTGAAGCTTTCTTT. The gene calls are TRBV20-1 and TRBJ1-1, with 8 bases lining up with TRBD1. The length of the CDR3 is 11 residues. Losses at the gene ends were 6 bases for V and 4 bases for J; bases not matched to a gene: 1. Germline CDR1 is DFQATT and CDR2 is SNEGSKA (reference sequence).

The chain is built from TRBV19 and TRBJ1-3, with 10 positions matching TRBD1. The V gene's germline CDR1 is LNHDA and CDR2 SQIVND (reference sequence). V was clipped by 6 bases and J by 4 bases; unmatched bases: 3. This CDR3 comprises 14 residues. CDR3 in amino acids: CASRGQGNGNTIYF. CDR3 DNA sequence: TGTGCCAGTAGGGGACAGGGGAACGGAAACACCATATATTTT.